This paragraph reports one T cell receptor beta chain. The antigen is undetermined. A read error may account for a junction end that differs from germline. At the DNA level, this CDR3 is encoded by other sequences in the same sample as well. 60 Vbeta and 13 Jbeta primers were used in PCR. Measured with immunoSEQ multiplex PCR; TCRdb has only the in-frame clones, and not every one. This repertoire includes around 70,000 clones. The data derive from a study of cytomegalovirus exposure and HLA in healthy donors. General observations from the study: Some TCR beta chains (more than 150 of them) were listed as cytomegalovirus-associated. Excluded: some indistinguishable V segments such as TRBV6-2 and TRBV6-3. Rarity marked most TCR sequences, yet some public TCRs occurred in many donors.

Germline CDR1 is SGHDN and CDR2 is FVKESK. The CDR3 contains 15 residues. These donors, healthy bone marrow donors, were studied. This receptor was obtained from a female donor in good health and CMV-seropositive. This chain uses TRBV14 with TRBJ1-1; perhaps TRBD1 as D (6 bases). The sequencing sample was made of PBMCs. The CDR3 DNA reads as TGTGCCAGCAGCCAAGCGGGGGGCCGGGGCACTGAAGCTTTCTTC. This sequence encodes CASSQAGGRGTEAFF.